A selection of T cell receptor beta chains follows, all from one sample in a study of shared clonotypes between healthy human individuals. Sequenced by immunoSEQ multiplex PCR; TCRdb stores in-frame clones only, minus some. Found here are 2 million to 2.5 million clones, approximately 94% of them singletons; the top ten hold roughly 1.8%. Source material: naive CD8+ T cells from PBMCs. These receptor sequences come from a man aged 18 to 30 in good health. Some clones in this sample may be carry-over from other donors' samples. CDR3s include the opening cysteine and the closing phenylalanine or tryptophan. The D gene is left open where the match is weak. For some rows the clone size is stated as once, few or many, or as a class when expanded; others skip it.

clone size	V gene	D gene	J gene	CDR3 protein	CDR3 DNA
NA	TRBV9	TRBD1	TRBJ1-2	CASSASSGQGHTF	TGTGCCAGCAGCGCCAGTTCTGGACAGGGACACACCTTC
NA	TRBV29-1	NA	TRBJ2-3	CSAGQSDSSTDTQYF	TGCAGCGCCGGACAGTCGGACTCTAGCACAGATACGCAGTATTTT
NA	TRBV7-2	NA	TRBJ2-7	CASSLGGIVYEQYF	TGTGCCAGCAGCTTAGGGGGGATCGTGTACGAGCAGTACTTC
once	TRBV7-9	NA	TRBJ2-1	CASRSGETRIYNEQFF	TGTGCCAGCAGGAGCGGCGAGACAAGAATTTACAATGAGCAGTTCTTC
once	TRBV9	NA	TRBJ2-7	CASSVVSDPYEQYF	TGTGCCAGCAGCGTAGTTAGCGATCCCTACGAGCAGTACTTC
NA	TRBV28	TRBD2	TRBJ2-3	CASSSRILAGSETDTQYF	TGTGCCAGCAGTTCGAGAATACTAGCGGGAAGTGAAACAGATACGCAGTATTTT
NA	TRBV11-2	TRBD1	TRBJ2-5	CASSFFGQGTQETQYF	TGTGCCAGCAGCTTTTTCGGACAGGGGACCCAAGAGACCCAGTACTTC
NA	TRBV9	NA	TRBJ2-7	CASSVSAASYEQYF	TGTGCCAGCAGCGTATCGGCAGCCTCCTACGAGCAGTACTTC
NA	TRBV15	NA	TRBJ2-3	CATSGKRSRARPSTDTQYF	TGTGCCACCAGCGGTAAGAGATCCAGGGCGCGACCTAGCACAGATACGCAGTATTTT
NA	TRBV2	TRBD1	TRBJ2-3	CASSDRGVTDTQYF	TGTGCCAGCAGCGACAGGGGGGTCACAGATACGCAGTATTTT
NA	TRBV7-9	TRBD2	TRBJ2-3	CASSLDVAGVGTDTQYF	TGTGCCAGCAGCTTAGATGTGGCGGGAGTGGGCACAGATACGCAGTATTTT
NA	TRBV11-1	NA	TRBJ2-2	CASSWTVGGVDGELFF	TGTGCCAGCAGCTGGACTGTAGGGGGAGTGGACGGGGAGCTGTTTTTT
NA	TRBV2	TRBD1	TRBJ1-2	CASSEALRRGPGGYTF	TGTGCCAGCAGTGAAGCGCTTCGAAGGGGGCCCGGCGGCTACACCTTC
NA	TRBV28	TRBD1	TRBJ1-1	CASLPGQETEAFF	TGTGCCAGCCTCCCGGGACAGGAGACTGAAGCTTTCTTT
NA	TRBV5-1	TRBD1	TRBJ1-1	CASSWGQGVNTEAFF	TGCGCCAGCAGCTGGGGACAGGGTGTGAACACTGAAGCTTTCTTT
NA	TRBV9	NA	TRBJ2-1	CASSPSRGITYNEQFF	TGTGCCAGCAGCCCCAGTAGAGGGATAACCTACAATGAGCAGTTCTTC
NA	TRBV4-3	NA	TRBJ1-4	CASSQKWGSEKLFF	TGCGCCAGCAGCCAAAAATGGGGTAGTGAAAAACTGTTTTTT
NA	TRBV28	NA	TRBJ2-1	CASSLVGLKNYNEQFF	TGTGCCAGCAGTCTAGTGGGTCTGAAGAACTACAATGAGCAGTTCTTC
NA	TRBV5-5	NA	TRBJ1-1	CASSLRAENTEAFF	TGTGCCAGCAGCTTGCGTGCGGAGAACACTGAAGCTTTCTTT
NA	TRBV13	NA	TRBJ2-3	CASGGRRTDTQYF	TGTGCCAGCGGGGGACGTAGAACAGATACGCAGTATTTT
NA	TRBV6-5	NA	TRBJ1-2	CASSYAGHYGYTF	TGTGCCAGCAGTTACGCGGGTCACTATGGCTACACCTTC
NA	TRBV2	NA	TRBJ2-7	CASGPPEGMREQYF	TGTGCCAGCGGGCCACCCGAGGGTATGCGGGAGCAGTACTTC
NA	TRBV11-3	TRBD2	TRBJ2-1	CASSLLSGRASVEQFF	TGTGCCAGCAGCTTACTAAGCGGGAGGGCCTCGGTTGAGCAGTTCTTC
NA	TRBV15	NA	TRBJ1-2	CATSYRGTPLVGYTF	TGTGCCACCAGTTATAGGGGGACCCCCTTGGTCGGCTACACCTTC
NA	TRBV27	NA	TRBJ1-2	CASKPGRLDYGYTF	TGTGCCAGCAAGCCAGGGCGGCTCGACTATGGCTACACCTTC
NA	TRBV7-9	NA	TRBJ2-5	CASSSSWETQYF	TGTGCCAGCAGCTCCTCCTGGGAGACCCAGTACTTC
NA	TRBV14	NA	TRBJ1-3	CASNRGNTIYF	TGTGCCAGCAACAGGGGAAACACCATATATTTT
NA	TRBV27	TRBD2	TRBJ2-1	CASSFFLAGAYNEQFF	TGTGCCAGCAGTTTTTTTCTAGCGGGAGCTTACAATGAGCAGTTCTTC
NA	TRBV28	TRBD2	TRBJ2-7	CASSSTSGGSYEQYF	TGTGCCAGCAGTTCGACTAGCGGTGGCTCCTACGAGCAGTACTTC
NA	TRBV5-5	TRBD2	TRBJ2-7	CASTFEWSSGYEQYF	TGTGCCAGCACTTTTGAGTGGTCTAGCGGGTACGAGCAGTACTTC
once	TRBV7-8	NA	TRBJ2-2	CASSPGRATPGAGELFF	TGTGCCAGCAGTCCCGGCAGGGCTACTCCCGGGGCCGGGGAGCTGTTTTTT
NA	TRBV9	TRBD2	TRBJ2-2	CASSPKEGLAGGAGELFF	TGTGCCAGCAGCCCGAAAGAGGGACTAGCGGGAGGAGCGGGGGAGCTGTTTTTT
NA	TRBV7-8	TRBD1	TRBJ2-7	CASSDAGTGGIYEQYF	TGTGCCAGCAGCGACGCCGGGACAGGGGGAATATACGAGCAGTACTTC
NA	TRBV5-5	NA	TRBJ1-1	CASNDGRTEAFF	TGTGCCAGCAACGACGGGAGGACTGAAGCTTTCTTT
once	TRBV28	TRBD2	TRBJ2-5	CASSELTSGGEETQYF	TGTGCCAGCAGTGAATTGACTAGCGGGGGGGAAGAGACCCAGTACTTC
NA	TRBV9	NA	TRBJ2-3	CASSVVARFQDTQYF	TGTGCCAGCAGCGTAGTGGCCCGCTTTCAAGATACGCAGTATTTT
NA	TRBV28	NA	TRBJ2-5	CASSRELEETQYF	TGTGCCAGCAGTAGGGAGTTGGAAGAGACCCAGTACTTC
NA	TRBV27	NA	TRBJ2-3	CASSLASATDTQYF	TGTGCCAGCAGTTTGGCTAGCGCCACAGATACGCAGTATTTT
NA	TRBV4-1	NA	TRBJ1-4	CASSQDSLQVREKLFF	TGCGCCAGCAGCCAAGATAGTTTACAGGTTCGTGAAAAACTGTTTTTT
NA	TRBV4-1	TRBD2	TRBJ2-1	CASSQGLAGEHEQFF	TGCGCCAGCAGCCAAGGACTAGCGGGAGAACATGAGCAGTTCTTC
NA	TRBV6-6	NA	TRBJ1-5	CASSYGAINQPQHF	TGTGCCAGCAGTTACGGGGCAATCAATCAGCCCCAGCATTTT
NA	TRBV7-9	TRBD1	TRBJ1-2	CASSSNRGNGYTF	TGTGCCAGCAGCTCCAACAGGGGAAATGGCTACACCTTC
NA	TRBV4-3	TRBD1	TRBJ2-2	CASSQGDRRWDTGELFF	TGCGCCAGCAGCCAAGGGGACAGGCGATGGGACACCGGGGAGCTGTTTTTT
NA	TRBV6-5	TRBD1	TRBJ1-1	CASSYWQGDTEAFF	TGTGCCAGCAGTTACTGGCAGGGGGACACTGAAGCTTTCTTT
NA	TRBV4-3	NA	TRBJ1-2	CASSQATKGGVSGYTF	TGCGCCAGCAGCCAAGCCACAAAGGGGGGGGTCTCTGGCTACACCTTC